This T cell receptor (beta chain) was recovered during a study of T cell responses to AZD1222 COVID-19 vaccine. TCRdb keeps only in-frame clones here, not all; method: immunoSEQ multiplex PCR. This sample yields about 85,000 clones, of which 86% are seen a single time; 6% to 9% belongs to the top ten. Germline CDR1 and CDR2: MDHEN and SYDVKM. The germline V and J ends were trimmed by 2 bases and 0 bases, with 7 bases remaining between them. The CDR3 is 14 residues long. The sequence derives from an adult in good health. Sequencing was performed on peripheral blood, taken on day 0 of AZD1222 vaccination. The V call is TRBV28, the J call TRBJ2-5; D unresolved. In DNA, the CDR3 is TGTGCCAGCAGTTTACCGACGTACCAAGAGACCCAGTACTTC. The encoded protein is CASSLPTYQETQYF.